The clone carrying this T cell receptor (beta chain) has a handful of counts. Its antigen is still unknown. This sample was included in a study of regulatory T cells in long-lasting Graves disease. As for time point: newly diagnosed GD, antithyroid drugs for less than 3 months. Generation of the TCR library employed RNA extracted from PBMCs. An endocrinology department in Xi'an, China, supplied the patients. Study-wide results and limits: For persistent Graves' patients, TCR diversity was lower than for newly diagnosed ones.

Arm-PCR of CDR3 regions and iRepertoire HTBI primers were the basis on which TCR beta libraries were built. TCRdb re-derived calls from the multiplex PCR reads in MiXCR, one entry per CDR3 protein. This table has a few hundred thousand distinct CDR3 sequences, over 12% appearing once. The CDR3 has 16 residues. CDR1 and CDR2 (germline): SGHDN, FVKESK. Trimming pared 3 bases from V and 0 bases from J, leaving 13 bases between. These data also featured in a second study, about T cells in Graves' hyperthyroidism and ophthalmopathy. Per that study: Together with thyroid ultrasound, orbital computed tomography, serum thyroxine and TRAb, clinical symptoms were used for diagnoses. The blood repertoire included most of the expanded thyroid clonotypes above 0.001.

This TCR derives from a woman aged 40 to 50 with Graves disease. The chain couples TRBV14 to TRBJ2-3; D gene ambiguous. This sample comprised peripheral blood mononuclear cells (PBMCs), obtained at new diagnosis, from a patient treated with antithyroid drugs. CDR3 region: CASSHFRKPSTDTQYF. In DNA form, the CDR3 reads TGTGCCAGCAGCCATTTCCGGAAGCCGAGCACAGATACGCAGTATTTT.